This T cell receptor beta chain derives from a study of cytomegalovirus exposure and HLA in healthy donors. Across the whole study: Some 87 million unique TCRs from HLA-typed donors were held in an early release of data.

Germline V gene sequence: CDR1 MNHNY, CDR2 SVGAGI (reference sequence). V lost 4 bases and J 6 bases, leaving 10 bases between the germline ends. There are 13 residues in the CDR3. Primers for the PCR totalled 60 Vbeta and 13 Jbeta. Measured with immunoSEQ multiplex PCR; TCRdb has only the in-frame clones, and not every one. The sample lists fewer than 110,000 clones, 73% occurring once. The sample taken for sequencing was PBMCs. The chain uses TRBV6-6 and TRBJ2-1; perhaps TRBD2 as D (5 bases). The sequence derives from a man aged 30 to 45 in good health and CMV-seronegative. CDR3 coding DNA: TGTGCCAGCAGTTCTTATCGGGGCAATGAGCAGTTCTTC. Translating it yields CASSSYRGNEQFF.